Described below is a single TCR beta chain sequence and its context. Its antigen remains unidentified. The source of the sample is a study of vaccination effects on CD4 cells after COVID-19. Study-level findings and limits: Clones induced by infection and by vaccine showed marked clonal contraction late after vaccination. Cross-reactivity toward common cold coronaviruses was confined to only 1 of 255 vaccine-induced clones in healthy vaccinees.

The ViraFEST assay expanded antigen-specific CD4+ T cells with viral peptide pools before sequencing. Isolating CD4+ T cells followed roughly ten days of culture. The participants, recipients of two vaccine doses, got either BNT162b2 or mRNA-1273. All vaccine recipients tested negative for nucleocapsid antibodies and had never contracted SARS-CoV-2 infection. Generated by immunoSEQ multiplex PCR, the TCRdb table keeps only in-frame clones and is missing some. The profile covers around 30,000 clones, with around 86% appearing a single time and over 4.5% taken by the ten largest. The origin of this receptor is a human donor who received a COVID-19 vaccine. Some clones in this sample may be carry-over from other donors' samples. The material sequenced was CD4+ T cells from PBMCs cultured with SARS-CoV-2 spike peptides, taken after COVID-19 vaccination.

The CDR3 here is CASSQDVTSGYNEQFF. In nucleotides, the CDR3 is TGTGCCAGCAGCCAAGACGTGACTAGCGGATACAATGAGCAGTTCTTC. This chain connects TRBV4-2 to TRBJ2-1; the match to TRBD2 covers 9 bases. The CDR3 consists of 16 residues. The V gene end was trimmed by 0 bases and the J gene end by 4 bases; junction bases not matched to a gene: 4. Germline assignment: CDR1 LGHNA and CDR2 YNFKEQ.